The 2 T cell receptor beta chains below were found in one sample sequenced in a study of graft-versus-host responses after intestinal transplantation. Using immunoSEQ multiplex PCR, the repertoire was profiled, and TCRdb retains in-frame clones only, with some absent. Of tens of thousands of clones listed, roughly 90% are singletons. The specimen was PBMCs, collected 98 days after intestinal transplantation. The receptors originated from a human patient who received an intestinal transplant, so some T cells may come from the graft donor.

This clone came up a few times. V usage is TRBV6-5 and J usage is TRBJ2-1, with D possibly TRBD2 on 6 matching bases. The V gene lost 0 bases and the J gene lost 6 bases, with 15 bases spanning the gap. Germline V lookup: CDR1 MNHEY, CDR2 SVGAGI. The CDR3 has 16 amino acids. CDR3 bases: TGTGCCAGCAGTTACTCGGGGGGAGGAGGCCTCAATGAGCAGTTCTTC. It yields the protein CASSYSGGGGLNEQFF.

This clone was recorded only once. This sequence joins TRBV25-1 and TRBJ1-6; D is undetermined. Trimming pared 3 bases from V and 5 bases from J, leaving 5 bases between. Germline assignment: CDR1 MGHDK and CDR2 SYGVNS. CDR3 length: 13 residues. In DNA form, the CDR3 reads TGTGCCAGCAGTGACAGGAATAATTCACCCCTCCACTTT. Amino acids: CASSDRNNSPLHF. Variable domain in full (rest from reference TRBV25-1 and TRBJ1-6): EADIYQTPRYLVIGTGKKITLECSQTMGHDKMYWYQQDPGMELHLIHYSYGVNSTEKGDLSSESTVSRIRTEHFPLTLESARPSHTSQYLCASSDRNNSPLHFGNGTRLTVT.